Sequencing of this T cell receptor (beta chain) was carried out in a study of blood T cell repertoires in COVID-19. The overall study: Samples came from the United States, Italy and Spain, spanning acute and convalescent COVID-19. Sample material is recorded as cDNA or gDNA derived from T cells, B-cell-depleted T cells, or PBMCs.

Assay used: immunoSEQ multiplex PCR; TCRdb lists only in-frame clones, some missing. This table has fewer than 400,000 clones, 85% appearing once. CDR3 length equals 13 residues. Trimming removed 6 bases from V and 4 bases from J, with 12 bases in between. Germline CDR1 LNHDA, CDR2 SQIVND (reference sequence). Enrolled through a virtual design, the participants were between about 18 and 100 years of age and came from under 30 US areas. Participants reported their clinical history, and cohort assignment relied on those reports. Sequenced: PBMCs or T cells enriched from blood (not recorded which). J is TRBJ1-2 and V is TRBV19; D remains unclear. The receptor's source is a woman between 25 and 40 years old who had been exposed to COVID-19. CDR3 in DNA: TGTGCCAGTAGCGCCCCCCAGTCCTATGGCTACACCTTC. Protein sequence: CASSAPQSYGYTF.